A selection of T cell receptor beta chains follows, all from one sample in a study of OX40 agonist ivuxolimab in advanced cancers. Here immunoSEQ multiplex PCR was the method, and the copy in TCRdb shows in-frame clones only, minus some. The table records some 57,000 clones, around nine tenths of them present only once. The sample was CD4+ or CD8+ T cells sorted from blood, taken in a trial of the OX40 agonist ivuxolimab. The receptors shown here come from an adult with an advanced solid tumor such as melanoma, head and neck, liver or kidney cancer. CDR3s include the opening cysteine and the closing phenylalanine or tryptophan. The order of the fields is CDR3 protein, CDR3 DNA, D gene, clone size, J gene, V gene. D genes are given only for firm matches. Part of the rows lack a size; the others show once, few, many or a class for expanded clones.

CDR3aa: CASSVANTGAYGYTF
CDR3nt: TGTGCCAGCAGCGTAGCTAATACAGGGGCCTATGGCTACACCTTC
d_gene: TRBD1
abundance: once
j_gene: TRBJ1-2
v_gene: TRBV9

CDR3aa: CATSGRDTNSPLHF
CDR3nt: TGTGCCACCAGCGGCCGGGACACCAATTCACCCCTCCACTTT
d_gene: NA
abundance: NA
j_gene: TRBJ1-6
v_gene: TRBV15

CDR3aa: CASKNTVNTEAFF
CDR3nt: TGTGCCAGCAAGAATACAGTGAACACTGAAGCTTTCTTT
d_gene: NA
abundance: NA
j_gene: TRBJ1-1
v_gene: TRBV2

CDR3aa: CASRPTSNTGELFF
CDR3nt: TGTGCCAGCAGACCCACATCGAACACCGGGGAGCTGTTTTTT
d_gene: NA
abundance: NA
j_gene: TRBJ2-2
v_gene: TRBV7-8

CDR3aa: CASSHTTSGMPSRDTQYF
CDR3nt: TGTGCCAGCAGTCACACGACTAGCGGGATGCCTTCGAGGGATACGCAGTATTTT
d_gene: TRBD2
abundance: NA
j_gene: TRBJ2-3
v_gene: TRBV27

CDR3aa: CASSRGDGAYEQYF
CDR3nt: TGCGCCAGCAGCCGGGGGGACGGCGCCTACGAGCAGTACTTC
d_gene: NA
abundance: NA
j_gene: TRBJ2-7
v_gene: TRBV4-3

CDR3aa: CASQPGEVAGLREQYF
CDR3nt: TGTGCCAGCCAACCCGGGGAAGTAGCGGGTTTAAGGGAGCAGTACTTC
d_gene: TRBD2
abundance: NA
j_gene: TRBJ2-7
v_gene: TRBV28

CDR3aa: CASSPSAGLADQETQYF
CDR3nt: TGCGCCAGCAGCCCCTCGGCAGGACTAGCAGATCAAGAGACCCAGTACTTC
d_gene: TRBD2
abundance: NA
j_gene: TRBJ2-5
v_gene: TRBV4-1

CDR3aa: CASSLVGPSGRLYNEQFF
CDR3nt: TGTGCCAGCAGCTTAGTGGGCCCTAGCGGGAGGCTCTACAATGAGCAGTTCTTC
d_gene: TRBD2
abundance: NA
j_gene: TRBJ2-1
v_gene: TRBV7-6

CDR3aa: CASSLGGYYGYTF
CDR3nt: TGTGCCAGCAGTTTAGGGGGGTACTATGGCTACACCTTC
d_gene: NA
abundance: NA
j_gene: TRBJ1-2
v_gene: TRBV28

CDR3aa: CASLRGLTDTQYF
CDR3nt: TGTGCCTCCCTCCGGGGACTCACAGATACGCAGTATTTT
d_gene: NA
abundance: NA
j_gene: TRBJ2-3
v_gene: TRBV28

CDR3aa: CASSLGGPSLYGYTF
CDR3nt: TGTGCCAGCAGCTTAGGGGGGCCCTCCCTTTATGGCTACACCTTC
d_gene: NA
abundance: NA
j_gene: TRBJ1-2
v_gene: TRBV7-2

CDR3aa: CSCESTDTQYF
CDR3nt: TGCTCGTGCGAAAGCACAGATACGCAGTATTTT
d_gene: NA
abundance: NA
j_gene: TRBJ2-3
v_gene: TRBV20-1

CDR3aa: CASSLGVAGAQETQYF
CDR3nt: TGTGCCAGCAGCTTAGGGGTAGCGGGAGCCCAAGAGACCCAGTACTTC
d_gene: TRBD2
abundance: NA
j_gene: TRBJ2-5
v_gene: TRBV7-6

CDR3aa: CASSSPRGNTGELFF
CDR3nt: TGTGCCAGCAGTTCGCCCAGAGGGAACACCGGGGAGCTGTTTTTT
d_gene: NA
abundance: few
j_gene: TRBJ2-2
v_gene: TRBV27

CDR3aa: CASSALLASNEQFF
CDR3nt: TGTGCCAGCAGTGCCTTACTAGCTTCTAATGAGCAGTTCTTC
d_gene: NA
abundance: NA
j_gene: TRBJ2-1
v_gene: TRBV6-4

CDR3aa: CSGGGGYEQYF
CDR3nt: TGCAGCGGGGGCGGAGGCTACGAGCAGTACTTC
d_gene: NA
abundance: NA
j_gene: TRBJ2-7
v_gene: TRBV20-1

CDR3aa: CASSTGTGRNQPQHF
CDR3nt: TGTGCCAGCAGCACCGGGACAGGGCGCAATCAGCCCCAGCATTTT
d_gene: TRBD1
abundance: NA
j_gene: TRBJ1-5
v_gene: TRBV6-5

CDR3aa: CASSQELDREETQYF
CDR3nt: TGCGCCAGCAGCCAAGAATTGGACAGGGAGGAGACCCAGTACTTC
d_gene: TRBD1
abundance: NA
j_gene: TRBJ2-5
v_gene: TRBV4-3

CDR3aa: CASSQDGSGPRVF
CDR3nt: TGCGCCAGCAGCCAAGATGGTTCGGGCCCCAGGGTCTTC
d_gene: NA
abundance: NA
j_gene: TRBJ2-1
v_gene: TRBV4-3

CDR3aa: CASSPAYGGDYEQYF
CDR3nt: TGTGCCAGCTCACCTGCATACGGGGGAGACTACGAGCAGTACTTC
d_gene: NA
abundance: few
j_gene: TRBJ2-7
v_gene: TRBV18

CDR3aa: CASSLLAGIYEQYF
CDR3nt: TGTGCCAGCAGCCTCTTAGCGGGAATTTACGAGCAGTACTTC
d_gene: TRBD2
abundance: NA
j_gene: TRBJ2-7
v_gene: TRBV5-4